This T cell receptor (beta chain) was profiled in a study of blood T cell repertoires in COVID-19. Across the study: PBMCs, B-cell-depleted T cells, or T cells provided the cDNA or gDNA that made up the material.

In the original processing: Quantification of nucleated cells was approximated via reference gene primer amplification. TCRdb keeps only in-frame clones here, not all; method: immunoSEQ multiplex PCR. Clone size and the V and J calls come from that table; the DNA yielded D and trimming. In the table there are about 190,000 clones, 80% of which are singletons. Germline V gene data show CDR1 as MGHDK and CDR2 as SYGVNS. The CDR3 is 14 residues long. J was trimmed by 2 bases and V by 7 bases; bases with no gene match: 2. Sequenced: peripheral blood. The chain combines TRBV25-1 with TRBJ1-6; 7 bases agree with TRBD1. The source of this sequence is a man in his fifties or sixties with acute or convalescent COVID-19. Here the CDR3 DNA reads TGTGCCAGCACTCAGGGGGCCTATAATTCACCCCTCCACTTT. Translation: CASTQGAYNSPLHF.